These 15 T cell receptor beta chains share one sample of origin, sequenced in a study of OX40 agonist ivuxolimab in advanced cancers. Repertoires were generated with immunoSEQ multiplex PCR, while TCRdb's copy carries only in-frame clones and drops some. The table includes approximately 18,000 clones, roughly 80% detected once. This specimen was CD4+ or CD8+ T cells sorted from blood, taken in a trial of the OX40 agonist ivuxolimab. The receptors were gathered from an adult with an advanced solid tumor such as melanoma, head and neck, liver or kidney cancer.

The chain combines TRBV27 with TRBJ1-4, with TRBD1 matching over 8 bases. The CDR3 runs 16 residues. V was pared by 5 bases and J by 8 bases, with 13 bases of the junction left unmatched. Per the germline V gene, CDR1 is MNHEY and CDR2 is SMNVEV (reference sequence). The CDR3 DNA sequence: TGTGCCAGCAGTACCCCCACCGACAGGGGTGGGGAAAAACTGTTTTTT. It is translated as CASSTPTDRGGEKLFF.

This chain links TRBV28 with TRBJ2-7, with D possibly being TRBD1 or TRBD2 (6 bases each). Germline CDR1 reads MDHEN; CDR2 reads SYDVKM. This CDR3 has 13 residues. Trimming removed 5 bases at V and 3 bases at J, with 11 bases between. The CDR3 DNA sequence: TGTGCCAGCAGTGAGGAGGGGGTCTACGAGCAGTACTTC. Translated: CASSEEGVYEQYF.

The rearrangement joins TRBV25-1 to TRBJ2-2; D call uncertain. From germline, CDR1 is MGHDK and CDR2 SYGVNS. Trimming stripped 3 bases from V and 0 bases from J, with 5 bases between. The CDR3 totals 14 residues. The CDR3 DNA reads as TGTGCCAGCAGTGACAGCGCGAACACCGGGGAGCTGTTTTTT. Protein: CASSDSANTGELFF.

The rearrangement links TRBV7-4 to TRBJ2-7; 8 nucleotides match TRBD1. Unmatched junction bases numbered 1, after V lost 3 bases and J lost 0 bases. Germline lookup yields CDR1 SGHVT and CDR2 SQSDAQ. The CDR3 is 14 amino acids. Here the CDR3 reads CASSLGQDSYEQYF. The CDR3 DNA is TGTGCCAGCAGCTTGGGACAGGACTCCTACGAGCAGTACTTC. Combining the CDR3 with reference TRBV7-4 and TRBJ2-7 gives the whole variable domain GAGVSQSPRYKVAKRGRDVALRCDSISGHVTLYWYRQTLGQGSEVLTYSQSDAQRDKSGRPSGRFSAERPERSVSTLKIQRTEQGDSAVYLCASSLGQDSYEQYFGPGTRLTVT.

This clone was observed once. The chain is built from TRBV2 and TRBJ1-2; D possibly corresponds to TRBD1 (6 bases). This CDR3 has 13 amino acids. The V end lost 0 bases, the J end lost 6 bases, and 8 bases lay between the germline ends. Germline loops: CDR1 SNHLY, CDR2 FYNNEI. Here the CDR3 DNA reads TGTGCCAGCAGTGAAGCAGGACAGCATGGCTACACCTTC. It codes for CASSEAGQHGYTF. The full variable domain, in which reference TRBV2 and TRBJ1-2 provide the parts outside the CDR3, is EPEVTQTPSHQVTQMGQEVILRCVPISNHLYFYWYRQILGQKVEFLVSFYNNEISEKSEIFDDQFSVERPDGSNFTLKIRSTKLEDSAMYFCASSEAGQHGYTFGSGTRLTVV.

This clone occurred a few times. V gene TRBV4-3 combines with J gene TRBJ1-5; D is unresolved. The length of the CDR3 is 16 residues. Deletions cut 4 bases from V and 7 bases from J, with 20 bases between. Germline CDR1 LGHNA, CDR2 YSLEER. The CDR3 DNA reads as TGCGCCAGCAGCCGCTCGCGGGTCCCCGCTACGCAGCCCCAGCATTTT. It translates to CASSRSRVPATQPQHF.

The chain uses TRBV28 and TRBJ2-1, with 8 bases lining up with TRBD2. CDR1 MDHEN and CDR2 SYDVKM come from the germline V gene. The ends lost 6 bases at V and 7 bases at J; junction bases unmatched: 5. The CDR3 is made up of 13 amino acids. CDR3 amino acids: CASRSLAGNEQFF. The CDR3 nucleotides are TGTGCCAGCAGATCCCTAGCGGGTAATGAGCAGTTCTTC.

The rearrangement links TRBV9 to TRBJ1-6; weak D call: TRBD1 (5 bases). V dropped 3 bases and J dropped 0 bases, with 13 bases sitting between them. The CDR3 runs to 17 residues. The germline CDR1 and CDR2 sequences are SGDLS and YYNGEE. CDR3 region: CASSARQQVSYNSPLHF. The CDR3 DNA reads as TGTGCCAGCAGCGCGAGACAACAGGTCTCCTATAATTCACCCCTCCACTTT.

The rearrangement joins TRBV27 to TRBJ2-5; D not resolved. The CDR3 has 14 amino acids. V lost 2 bases, J lost 5 bases, and 12 bases lay in between. The germline V gene encodes CDR1 MNHEY and CDR2 SMNVEV (reference sequence). CDR3 sequence reads: CASSLGQAAETQYF. The CDR3 DNA reads as TGTGCCAGCAGTTTAGGGCAGGCGGCGGAGACCCAGTACTTC.

CDR3 in amino acids: CASSTRGGLREKLFF. CDR3 sequence (DNA): TGTGCCAGTAGCACCCGCGGAGGGCTAAGGGAAAAACTGTTTTTT. The chain links TRBV19 to TRBJ1-4; unclear D gene. V dropped 6 bases and J dropped 8 bases, with 19 bases sitting between them. The CDR3 extends over 15 amino acids. Germline assignment: CDR1 LNHDA and CDR2 SQIVND (reference sequence).

This clone has just a few counts. V usage is TRBV5-4 and J usage is TRBJ2-5; D possibly corresponds to TRBD1 (5 bases). The CDR3 is made up of 12 amino acids. Germline V gene sequence: CDR1 SGHNT, CDR2 YYREEE (reference sequence). Trimming took 6 bases from V and 5 from J, leaving 11 bases between them. In DNA, the CDR3 is TGTGCCAGCAAGGACACCAAGGAGACCCAGTACTTC. Translated, it gives CASKDTKETQYF.

This chain uses TRBV6-5 with TRBJ2-1; 11 bases align to TRBD2. The CDR3 runs to 15 residues. J was trimmed by 0 bases and V by 5 bases; bases with no gene match: 0. Germline V gene sequence: CDR1 MNHEY, CDR2 SVGAGI. The CDR3, as DNA: TGTGCCAGCAGTGGGACTAGCGGCTCCTACAATGAGCAGTTCTTC. Amino acid sequence: CASSGTSGSYNEQFF.

V is TRBV28 and J is TRBJ2-1; no clear D. CDR1 is MDHEN and CDR2 is SYDVKM in the germline V gene. The CDR3 contains 14 residues. V was clipped by 3 bases and J by 4 bases, with 10 bases between them. CDR3 DNA: TGTGCCAGCAGTTTCTTCGAGACATACAATGAGCAGTTCTTC. Protein sequence: CASSFFETYNEQFF.

The gene calls are TRBV4-3 and TRBJ2-5; 7 nucleotides agree with TRBD1. The tail of the sequence fits TRBJ2-7 better, so the J call may be wrong. The germline V gene encodes CDR1 LGHNA and CDR2 YSLEER. This CDR3 spans 17 amino acids. The CDR3 DNA reads TGCGCCAGCAGCCAAGAAGACGGGGCAGGGGGTTTCTACGAGCAGTACTTC. It is translated as CASSQEDGAGGFYEQYF.

This clone was seen repeatedly, ten times or more. The chain employs TRBV2 and TRBJ2-7; 11 bases are a match to TRBD2. The length of the CDR3 is 13 residues. The germline gives CDR1 SNHLY, CDR2 FYNNEI. After removal of 7 bases from V and 7 bases from J, the junction contained 6 bases not matched to a gene. As DNA, the CDR3 is TGTGCCAGCAAGACTAGCGGGGTCCGAGAGCAGTACTTC. This codes for CASKTSGVREQYF.